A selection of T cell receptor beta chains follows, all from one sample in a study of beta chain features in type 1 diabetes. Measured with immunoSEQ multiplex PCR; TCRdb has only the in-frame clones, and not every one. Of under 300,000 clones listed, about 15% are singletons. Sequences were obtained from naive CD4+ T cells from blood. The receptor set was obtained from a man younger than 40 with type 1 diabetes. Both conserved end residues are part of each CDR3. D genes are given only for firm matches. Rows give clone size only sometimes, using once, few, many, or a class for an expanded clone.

cdr3_aa: CASSRMGQTYEQYF
cdr3_nt: TGTGCCAGCAGCCGGATGGGACAAACCTACGAGCAGTACTTC
d_call: -
v_call: TRBV27
clone_size: few
j_call: TRBJ2-7
cdr3_length: 14

cdr3_aa: CASSQIWTGRYEQYF
cdr3_nt: TGCGCCAGCAGTCAAATTTGGACAGGGAGATACGAGCAGTACTTC
d_call: TRBD1
v_call: TRBV23-1
clone_size: few
j_call: TRBJ2-7
cdr3_length: 15

cdr3_aa: CASTSRSGGLDTQYF
cdr3_nt: TGTGCCAGCACCAGCAGGTCGGGGGGCCTGGATACGCAGTATTTT
d_call: -
v_call: TRBV7-2
clone_size: few
j_call: TRBJ2-3
cdr3_length: 15

cdr3_aa: CASSSRGTGEETQYF
cdr3_nt: TGCGCCAGCAGCTCCCGAGGGACAGGAGAAGAGACCCAGTACTTC
d_call: TRBD1
v_call: TRBV5-1
clone_size: -
j_call: TRBJ2-5
cdr3_length: 15

cdr3_aa: CASTLPAGARNEQFF
cdr3_nt: TGTGCCAGCACCCTCCCAGCGGGGGCGCGAAATGAGCAGTTCTTC
d_call: TRBD2
v_call: TRBV2
clone_size: -
j_call: TRBJ2-1
cdr3_length: 15

cdr3_aa: CASSPGTGYTF
cdr3_nt: TGTGCCAGCAGTCCCGGGACAGGCTACACCTTC
d_call: -
v_call: TRBV2
clone_size: few
j_call: TRBJ1-2
cdr3_length: 11

cdr3_aa: CASSLEGLAGQETQYF
cdr3_nt: TGTGCCAGCAGCTTAGAAGGGCTAGCGGGACAAGAGACCCAGTACTTC
d_call: TRBD2
v_call: TRBV7-2
clone_size: few
j_call: TRBJ2-5
cdr3_length: 16

cdr3_aa: CASSLKGTEAFF
cdr3_nt: TGTGCCAGCTCCCTTAAGGGGACTGAAGCTTTCTTT
d_call: -
v_call: TRBV18
clone_size: -
j_call: TRBJ1-1
cdr3_length: 12

cdr3_aa: CASSQVKSNEKLFF
cdr3_nt: TGTGCCAGCAGCCAAGTGAAGAGTAATGAAAAACTGTTTTTT
d_call: -
v_call: TRBV4-2
clone_size: few
j_call: TRBJ1-4
cdr3_length: 14

cdr3_aa: CASSIRDRGPEQYF
cdr3_nt: TGTGCCAGTAGTATACGAGACAGGGGGCCCGAGCAGTACTTC
d_call: TRBD1
v_call: TRBV19
clone_size: -
j_call: TRBJ2-7
cdr3_length: 14

cdr3_aa: CASGPSGAHEQYF
cdr3_nt: TGTGCTAGTGGCCCCTCTGGGGCTCACGAGCAGTACTTC
d_call: -
v_call: TRBV12-5
clone_size: -
j_call: TRBJ2-7
cdr3_length: 13

cdr3_aa: CASSPQGLAEETQYF
cdr3_nt: TGCGCCAGCAGCCCACAGGGACTAGCCGAAGAGACCCAGTACTTC
d_call: TRBD2
v_call: TRBV4-1
clone_size: few
j_call: TRBJ2-5
cdr3_length: 15

cdr3_aa: CASSGGAQAGLTDTQYF
cdr3_nt: TGTGCCAGCAGCGGAGGGGCCCAAGCGGGGCTCACAGATACGCAGTATTTT
d_call: TRBD2
v_call: TRBV9
clone_size: few
j_call: TRBJ2-3
cdr3_length: 17

cdr3_aa: CSVGAPTGTGYGYTF
cdr3_nt: TGCAGCGTTGGAGCCCCGACCGGGACAGGCTATGGCTACACCTTC
d_call: TRBD1
v_call: TRBV29-1
clone_size: few
j_call: TRBJ1-2
cdr3_length: 15

cdr3_aa: CASSKQGADTGELFF
cdr3_nt: TGTGCCAGCAGCAAACAGGGGGCTGACACCGGGGAGCTGTTTTTT
d_call: TRBD1
v_call: TRBV7-6
clone_size: -
j_call: TRBJ2-2
cdr3_length: 15

cdr3_aa: CASSRDRSEQYF
cdr3_nt: TGTGCCAGCTCACGCGACAGAAGCGAGCAGTACTTC
d_call: -
v_call: TRBV18
clone_size: few
j_call: TRBJ2-7
cdr3_length: 12

cdr3_aa: CASSPDTSSYEQYF
cdr3_nt: TGTGCCAGCAGCCCAGACACGAGCTCCTACGAGCAGTACTTC
d_call: -
v_call: TRBV7-9
clone_size: -
j_call: TRBJ2-7
cdr3_length: 14

cdr3_aa: CAWSVGDYRYSRSYEQYF
cdr3_nt: TGTGCCTGGAGTGTAGGGGACTACCGTTATTCTCGATCCTACGAGCAGTACTTC
d_call: TRBD2
v_call: TRBV30
clone_size: -
j_call: TRBJ2-7
cdr3_length: 18

cdr3_aa: CAISESLAGPNEQFF
cdr3_nt: TGTGCCATCAGTGAGTCACTAGCGGGTCCTAATGAGCAGTTCTTC
d_call: TRBD2
v_call: TRBV10-3
clone_size: -
j_call: TRBJ2-1
cdr3_length: 15

cdr3_aa: CASSTGVSTEAFF
cdr3_nt: TGTGCCAGCTCCACAGGGGTGAGCACTGAAGCTTTCTTT
d_call: TRBD1
v_call: TRBV18
clone_size: few
j_call: TRBJ1-1
cdr3_length: 13

cdr3_aa: CASSGDSGQPQHF
cdr3_nt: TGCGCCAGCTCCGGGGACAGCGGACAGCCCCAGCATTTT
d_call: TRBD1
v_call: TRBV5-1
clone_size: few
j_call: TRBJ1-5
cdr3_length: 13

cdr3_aa: CAWSVGLAGGNEQFF
cdr3_nt: TGTGCCTGGAGTGTAGGGCTAGCGGGGGGAAATGAGCAGTTCTTC
d_call: TRBD2
v_call: TRBV30
clone_size: few
j_call: TRBJ2-1
cdr3_length: 15

cdr3_aa: CASSLSEREPLYNEQFF
cdr3_nt: TGCGCCAGCAGCCTGAGCGAGCGGGAACCTCTCTACAATGAGCAGTTCTTC
d_call: TRBD2
v_call: TRBV4-1
clone_size: -
j_call: TRBJ2-1
cdr3_length: 17

cdr3_aa: CASSLDTGILTGNTIYF
cdr3_nt: TGTGCCAGCAGCTTAGACACAGGGATCCTAACTGGAAACACCATATATTTT
d_call: -
v_call: TRBV7-8
clone_size: -
j_call: TRBJ1-3
cdr3_length: 17

cdr3_aa: CASSDRISNPEAFF
cdr3_nt: TGTGCCAGCAGTGACAGGATTAGTAACCCTGAAGCTTTCTTT
d_call: -
v_call: TRBV2
clone_size: -
j_call: TRBJ1-1
cdr3_length: 14

cdr3_aa: CASSLSPASGDITLNEQFF
cdr3_nt: TGTGCCAGCAGCTTATCCCCCGCGAGCGGGGATATAACCCTAAATGAGCAGTTCTTC
d_call: TRBD2
v_call: TRBV11-2
clone_size: -
j_call: TRBJ2-1
cdr3_length: 19

cdr3_aa: CASSAVVSGANVLTF
cdr3_nt: TGTGCCAGTTCAGCGGTCGTCTCTGGGGCCAACGTCCTGACTTTC
d_call: -
v_call: TRBV19
clone_size: few
j_call: TRBJ2-6
cdr3_length: 15